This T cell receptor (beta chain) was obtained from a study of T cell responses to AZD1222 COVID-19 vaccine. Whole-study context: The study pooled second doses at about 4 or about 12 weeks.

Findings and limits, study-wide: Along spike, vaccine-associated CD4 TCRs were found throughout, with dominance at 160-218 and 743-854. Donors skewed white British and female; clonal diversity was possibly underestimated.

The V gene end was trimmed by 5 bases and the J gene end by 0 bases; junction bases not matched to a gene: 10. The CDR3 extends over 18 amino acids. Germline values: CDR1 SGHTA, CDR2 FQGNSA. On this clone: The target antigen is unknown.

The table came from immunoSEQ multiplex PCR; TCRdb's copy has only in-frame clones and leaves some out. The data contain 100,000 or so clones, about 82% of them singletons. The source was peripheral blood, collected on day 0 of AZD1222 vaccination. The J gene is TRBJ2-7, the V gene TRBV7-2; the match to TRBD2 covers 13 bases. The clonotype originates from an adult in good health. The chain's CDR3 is CASSRTSGRSLSSYEQYF. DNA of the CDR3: TGTGCCAGCAGCCGGACTAGCGGGAGATCCCTAAGCTCCTACGAGCAGTACTTC.